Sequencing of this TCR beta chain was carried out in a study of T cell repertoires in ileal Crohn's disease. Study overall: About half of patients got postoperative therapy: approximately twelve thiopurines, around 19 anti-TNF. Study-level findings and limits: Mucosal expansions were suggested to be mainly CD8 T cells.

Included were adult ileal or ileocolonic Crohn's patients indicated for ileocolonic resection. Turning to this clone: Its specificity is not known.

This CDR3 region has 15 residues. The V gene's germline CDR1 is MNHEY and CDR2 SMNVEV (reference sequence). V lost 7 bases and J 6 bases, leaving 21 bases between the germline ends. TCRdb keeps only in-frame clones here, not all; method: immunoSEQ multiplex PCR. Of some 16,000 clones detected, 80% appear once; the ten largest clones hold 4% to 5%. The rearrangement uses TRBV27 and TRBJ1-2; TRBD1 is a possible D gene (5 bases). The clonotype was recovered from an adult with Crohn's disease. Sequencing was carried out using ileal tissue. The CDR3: CASTVRGNSLDGYTF. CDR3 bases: TGTGCCAGCACGGTTCGGGGGAACTCCTTGGATGGCTACACCTTC.